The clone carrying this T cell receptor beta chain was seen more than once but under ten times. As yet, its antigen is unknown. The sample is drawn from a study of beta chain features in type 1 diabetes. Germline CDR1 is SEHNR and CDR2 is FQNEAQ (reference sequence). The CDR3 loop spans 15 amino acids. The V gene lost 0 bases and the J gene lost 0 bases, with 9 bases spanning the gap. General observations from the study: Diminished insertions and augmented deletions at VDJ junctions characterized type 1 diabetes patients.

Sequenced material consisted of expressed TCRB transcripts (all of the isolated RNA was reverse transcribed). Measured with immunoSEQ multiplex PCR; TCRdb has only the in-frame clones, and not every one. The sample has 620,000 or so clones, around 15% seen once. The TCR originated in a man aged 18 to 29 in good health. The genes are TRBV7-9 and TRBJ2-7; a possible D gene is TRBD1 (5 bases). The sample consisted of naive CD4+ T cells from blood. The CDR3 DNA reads TGTGCCAGCAGCTTAGCGTACAGGATCTCCTACGAGCAGTACTTC. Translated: CASSLAYRISYEQYF.